The entry below describes one T cell receptor beta chain. V lost 3 bases, J lost 6 bases, and 3 bases stayed unmatched. Germline-derived CDR1 and CDR2 are GTSNPN and SVGIG (reference sequence). The CDR3 is 13 amino acids. Assay: immunoSEQ multiplex PCR; the TCRdb copy retains only in-frame clones and omits some. In the table there are more than 550,000 clones, approximately 87% of which are singletons. The sample belongs to a study of shared T cell receptors in the human thymus. The same data also went into a second study, on human thymus T cells. According to that study: Finnish infants who were healthy and having corrective surgery for congenital heart defects made up the donors. Resections from corrective heart surgery provided thymus tissue. Thymic and blood repertoires appeared to display a bias in their usage of V and J genes. Highly overlapping thymic repertoires among unrelated individuals were reported in related research.

The sample comprised thymocytes. The source is a boy under three years old with a congenital heart defect. The chain employs TRBV30 and TRBJ2-7, with 12 bases identical to TRBD1. The chain's CDR3 is CAWRRDRGLEQYF. CDR3 in DNA: TGTGCCTGGAGGCGGGACAGGGGGCTCGAGCAGTACTTC.